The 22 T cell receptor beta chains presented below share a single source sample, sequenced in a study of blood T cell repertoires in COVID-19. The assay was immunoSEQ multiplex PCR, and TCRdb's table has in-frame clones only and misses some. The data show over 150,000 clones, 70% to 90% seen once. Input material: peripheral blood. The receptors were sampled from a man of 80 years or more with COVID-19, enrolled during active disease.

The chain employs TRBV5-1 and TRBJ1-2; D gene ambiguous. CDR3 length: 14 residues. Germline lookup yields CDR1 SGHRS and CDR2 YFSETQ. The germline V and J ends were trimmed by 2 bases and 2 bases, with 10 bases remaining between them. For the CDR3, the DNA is TGCGCCAGCAGCTTTTACGCCGAGAACTATGGCTACACCTTC. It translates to CASSFYAENYGYTF.

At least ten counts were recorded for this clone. CDR3 sequence reads: CASSVQGAGETQYF. In DNA form, the CDR3 reads TGTGCCAGCAGCGTCCAGGGGGCGGGAGAGACCCAGTACTTC. V is TRBV9 and J is TRBJ2-5; 8 bases are a match to TRBD1. V gave up 2 bases and J gave up 4 bases; unmatched junction bases: 4. The CDR3 contains 14 residues. CDR1 is SGDLS, CDR2 YYNGEE, per germline.

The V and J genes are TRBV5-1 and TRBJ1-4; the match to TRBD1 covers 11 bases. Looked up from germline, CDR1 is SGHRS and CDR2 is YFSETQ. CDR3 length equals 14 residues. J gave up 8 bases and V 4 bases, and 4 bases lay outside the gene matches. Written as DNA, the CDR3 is TGCGCCAGCAGCCGGGACAGGGGGGCAGAAAAACTGTTTTTT. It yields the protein CASSRDRGAEKLFF.

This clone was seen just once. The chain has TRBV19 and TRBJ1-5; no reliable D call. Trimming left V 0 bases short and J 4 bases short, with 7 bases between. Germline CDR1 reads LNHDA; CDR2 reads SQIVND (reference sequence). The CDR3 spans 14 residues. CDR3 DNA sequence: TGTGCCAGTAGTATAGACAGGTTTAATCAGCCCCAGCATTTT. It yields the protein CASSIDRFNQPQHF.

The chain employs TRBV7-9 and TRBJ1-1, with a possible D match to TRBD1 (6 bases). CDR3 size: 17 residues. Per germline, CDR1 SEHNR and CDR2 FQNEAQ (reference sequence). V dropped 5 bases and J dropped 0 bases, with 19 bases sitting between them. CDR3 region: CASSARGLGGLNTEAFF. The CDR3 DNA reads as TGTGCCAGCAGCGCACGAGGACTAGGGGGGTTGAACACTGAAGCTTTCTTT.

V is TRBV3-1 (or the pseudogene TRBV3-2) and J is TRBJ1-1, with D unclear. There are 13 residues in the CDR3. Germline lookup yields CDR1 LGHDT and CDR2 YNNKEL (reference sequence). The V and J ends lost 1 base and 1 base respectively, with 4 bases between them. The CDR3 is CASSQVRNTEAFF. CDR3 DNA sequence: TGTGCCAGCAGCCAAGTTCGGAACACTGAAGCTTTCTTT.

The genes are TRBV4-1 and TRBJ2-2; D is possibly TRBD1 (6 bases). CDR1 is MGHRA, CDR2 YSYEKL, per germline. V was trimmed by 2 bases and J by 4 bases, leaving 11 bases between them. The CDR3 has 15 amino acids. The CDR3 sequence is CASSQSGVSTGELFF. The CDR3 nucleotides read TGCGCCAGCAGCCAATCAGGGGTCTCCACCGGGGAGCTGTTTTTT.

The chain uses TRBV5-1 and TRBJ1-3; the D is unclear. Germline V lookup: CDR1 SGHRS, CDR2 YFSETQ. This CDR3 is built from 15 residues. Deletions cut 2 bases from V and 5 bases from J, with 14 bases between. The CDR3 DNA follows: TGCGCCAGCAGCTTAGACAACGGTAACCGAAACACCATATATTTT. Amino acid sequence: CASSLDNGNRNTIYF.

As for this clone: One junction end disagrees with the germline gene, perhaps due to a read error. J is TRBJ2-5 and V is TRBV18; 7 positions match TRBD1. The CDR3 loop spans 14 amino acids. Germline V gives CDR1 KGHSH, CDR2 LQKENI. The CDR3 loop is CASSPRDRQGTQYF. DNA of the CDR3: TGTGCCAGCTCACCAAGGGACAGACAAGGGACCCAGTACTTC.

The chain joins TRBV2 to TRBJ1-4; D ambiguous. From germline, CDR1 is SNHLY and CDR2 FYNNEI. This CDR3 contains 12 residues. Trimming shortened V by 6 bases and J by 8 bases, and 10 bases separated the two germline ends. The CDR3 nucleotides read TGTGCCAGCAGGGGCTTACAGGAAAAACTGTTTTTT. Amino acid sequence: CASRGLQEKLFF.

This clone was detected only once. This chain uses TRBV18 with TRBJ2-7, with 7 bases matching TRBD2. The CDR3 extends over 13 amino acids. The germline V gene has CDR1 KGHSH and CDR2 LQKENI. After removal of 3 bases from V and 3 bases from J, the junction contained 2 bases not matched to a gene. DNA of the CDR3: TGTGCCAGCTCACCGGGGACTATCTACGAGCAGTACTTC. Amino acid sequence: CASSPGTIYEQYF. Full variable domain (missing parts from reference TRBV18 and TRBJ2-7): NAGVMQNPRHLVRRRGQEARLRCSPMKGHSHVYWYRQLPEEGLKFMVYLQKENIIDESGMPKERFSAEFPKEGPSILRIQQVVRGDSAAYFCASSPGTIYEQYFGPGTRLTVT.

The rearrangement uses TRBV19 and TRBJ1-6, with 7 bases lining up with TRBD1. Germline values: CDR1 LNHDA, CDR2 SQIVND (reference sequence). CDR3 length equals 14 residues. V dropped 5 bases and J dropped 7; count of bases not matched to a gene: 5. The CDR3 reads CASSAGQTNSPLHF. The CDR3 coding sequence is TGTGCCAGTAGTGCGGGACAGACCAATTCACCCCTCCACTTT.

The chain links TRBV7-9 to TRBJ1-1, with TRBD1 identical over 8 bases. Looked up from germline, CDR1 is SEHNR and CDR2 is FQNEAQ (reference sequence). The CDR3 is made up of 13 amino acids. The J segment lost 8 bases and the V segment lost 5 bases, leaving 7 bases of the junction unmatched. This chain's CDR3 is CASSPGQGREAFF. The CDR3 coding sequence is TGTGCCAGCAGCCCCGGACAGGGTAGGGAAGCTTTCTTT.

The CDR3 bases are TGTGCCAGCTCACCACTGGCTAGCGGGGGCACAGATACGCAGTATTTT. It is translated as CASSPLASGGTDTQYF. The chain employs TRBV18 and TRBJ2-3, with 9 bases aligning to TRBD2. Germline assignment: CDR1 KGHSH and CDR2 LQKENI. Trimming took 1 base from V and 1 from J; bases not matched to a gene: 3. CDR3 length: 16 amino acids. The full variable domain, rest sourced from reference TRBV18 and TRBJ2-3, is NAGVMQNPRHLVRRRGQEARLRCSPMKGHSHVYWYRQLPEEGLKFMVYLQKENIIDESGMPKERFSAEFPKEGPSILRIQQVVRGDSAAYFCASSPLASGGTDTQYFGPGTRLTVL.

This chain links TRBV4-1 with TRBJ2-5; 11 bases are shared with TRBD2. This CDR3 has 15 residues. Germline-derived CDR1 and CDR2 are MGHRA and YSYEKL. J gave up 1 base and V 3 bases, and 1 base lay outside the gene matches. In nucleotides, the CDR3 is TGCGCCAGCAGCCACGGACTAGCGGGCCAAGAGACCCAGTACTTC. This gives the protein CASSHGLAGQETQYF.

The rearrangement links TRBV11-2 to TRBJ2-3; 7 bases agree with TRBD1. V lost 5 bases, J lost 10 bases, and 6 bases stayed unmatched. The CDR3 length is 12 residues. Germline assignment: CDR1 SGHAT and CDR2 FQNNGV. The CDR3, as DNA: TGTGCCAGCAGCGCCAGACAGGGACCGCAGTATTTT. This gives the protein CASSARQGPQYF.

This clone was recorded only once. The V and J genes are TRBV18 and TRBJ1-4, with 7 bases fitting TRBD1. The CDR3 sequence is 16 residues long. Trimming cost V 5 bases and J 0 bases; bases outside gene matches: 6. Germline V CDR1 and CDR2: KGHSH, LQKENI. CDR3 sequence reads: CASSRDSLSTNEKLFF. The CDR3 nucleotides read TGTGCCAGCTCAAGGGACAGCCTATCAACTAATGAAAAACTGTTTTTT.

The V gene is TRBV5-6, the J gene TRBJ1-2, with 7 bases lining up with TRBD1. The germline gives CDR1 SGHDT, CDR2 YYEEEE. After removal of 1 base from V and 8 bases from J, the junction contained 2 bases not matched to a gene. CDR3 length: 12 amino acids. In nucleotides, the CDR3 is TGTGCCAGCAGCTTGACAGGGGCCGGCTACACCTTC. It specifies CASSLTGAGYTF.

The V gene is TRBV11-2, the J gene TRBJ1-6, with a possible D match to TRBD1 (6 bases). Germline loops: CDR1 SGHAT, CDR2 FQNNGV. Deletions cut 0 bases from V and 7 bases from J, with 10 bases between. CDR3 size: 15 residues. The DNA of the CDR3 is TGTGCCAGCAGCTTAGAAGCGACAGGCAATTCACCCCTCCACTTT. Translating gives CASSLEATGNSPLHF.

The DNA of the CDR3 is TGTGCCAGCAGCTCCCGGGGTGATTCCTACGAGCAGTACTTC. It codes for CASSSRGDSYEQYF. The chain joins TRBV9 to TRBJ2-7, with D perhaps matching TRBD2 (5 bases). This CDR3 is 14 amino acids long. From germline, CDR1 is SGDLS and CDR2 YYNGEE. With 4 bases removed from V and 1 base from J, the gap between germline ends came to 12 bases.

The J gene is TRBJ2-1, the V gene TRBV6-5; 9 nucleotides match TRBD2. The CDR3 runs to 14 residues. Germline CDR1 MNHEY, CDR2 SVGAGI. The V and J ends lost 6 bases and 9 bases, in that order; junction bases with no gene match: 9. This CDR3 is CASRSLAGSGEQFF. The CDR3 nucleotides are TGTGCCAGCAGATCGCTAGCGGGGTCGGGTGAGCAGTTCTTC.

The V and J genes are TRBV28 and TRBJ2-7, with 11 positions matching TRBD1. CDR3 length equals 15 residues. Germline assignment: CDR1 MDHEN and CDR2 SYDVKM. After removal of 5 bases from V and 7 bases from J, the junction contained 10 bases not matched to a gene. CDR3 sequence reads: CASSPRTGGYGEQYF. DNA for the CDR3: TGTGCCAGCAGTCCCAGGACAGGGGGCTATGGGGAGCAGTACTTC.